Sequencing of this TCR beta chain was carried out in a study of CD8 T cells in Susac syndrome. Roughly 0.45 to 1 ug RNA was reverse transcribed with random hexamers. Amplification of TCR beta CDR3 used immunoSEQ multiplex PCR across 54 Vbeta and 13 Jbeta. MiXCR, run by TCRdb on the immunoSEQ multiplex PCR reads, gives a single entry per CDR3 protein. The sample shows over 95,000 distinct CDR3 sequences, around 93% of them seen only once. J was trimmed by 0 bases and V by 4 bases; bases with no gene match: 7. The CDR3 is made up of 16 amino acids. The germline V gene encodes CDR1 SGHRS and CDR2 YFSETQ. Regarding the study as a whole: The number of individuals included in the study's TCR sequencing and HLA analysis was acknowledged as relatively small.

This clonotype was detected once. Its antigen is currently unknown. CD8+ and CD4+ T cells circulating in blood were sequenced for TCR beta. Controls matched for age and sex were healthy donors. This chain joins TRBV5-1 and TRBJ2-1; 7 bases line up with TRBD2. The receptor was isolated from a human donor in good health. The sequenced sample consisted of CD8+ T cells from PBMCs. The CDR3 bases are TGCGCCAGCAGCCGGCAGGGCGGGAGCTCCTACAATGAGCAGTTCTTC. The encoded protein is CASSRQGGSSYNEQFF.